This TCR beta chain emerged from a study of blood T cell repertoires in COVID-19. About the study: Samples taken during acute and convalescent COVID-19 were collected in the United States, Italy and Spain. In each case, the material was cDNA or gDNA derived from T cells, B-cell-depleted T cells, or PBMCs.

V lost 7 bases, J lost 8 bases, and 9 bases lay in between. The CDR3 totals 12 residues. The V gene's germline CDR1 is SNHLY and CDR2 FYNNEI. Authors' processing steps: For nucleated cells, counts were estimated from reference gene primer amplification. Only in-frame clones appear in the TCRdb table, and some are missing; sequencing was by immunoSEQ multiplex PCR. That table supplies the V and J calls and clone size; D and trimming were determined from the DNA. There are fewer than 200,000 clones in the sample; 70% to 85% occur only once, and 20% to 25% lies in the top ten. The chain couples TRBV2 to TRBJ1-6; D is undetermined. This clonotype originated in a woman older than 75 with acute or convalescent COVID-19. Sequencing input: peripheral blood. The CDR3 DNA is TGTGCCAGCACCCCAGAAGATTCACCCCTCCACTTT. Translating it yields CASTPEDSPLHF.